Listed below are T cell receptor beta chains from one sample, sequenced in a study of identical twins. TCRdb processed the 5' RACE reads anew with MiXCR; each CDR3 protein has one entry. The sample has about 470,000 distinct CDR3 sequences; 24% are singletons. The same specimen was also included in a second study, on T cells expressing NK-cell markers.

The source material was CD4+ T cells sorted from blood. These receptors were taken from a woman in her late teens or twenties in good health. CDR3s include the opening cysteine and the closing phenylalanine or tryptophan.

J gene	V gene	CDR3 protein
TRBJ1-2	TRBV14	CASSPSNYGYTF
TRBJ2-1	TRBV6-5	CASSYGYPNNEQFF
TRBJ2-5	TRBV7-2	CASSPRGPETQYF
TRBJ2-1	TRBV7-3	CASSLRSGGANEQFF
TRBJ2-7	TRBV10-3	CAISESIDGAYEQYF
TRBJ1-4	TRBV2	CASSPPGQGTGKLFF
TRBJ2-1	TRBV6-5	CASSYSNAHEQFF
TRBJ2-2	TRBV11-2	CASSRRTSGDNTGELFF
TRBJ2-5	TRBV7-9	CASSDQGTALETQYF
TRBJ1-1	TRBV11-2	CASSFGSGPTEAFF
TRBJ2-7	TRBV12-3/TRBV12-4	CASSPRGTYEQYF
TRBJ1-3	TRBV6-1	CASSLYDFGGNTIYF
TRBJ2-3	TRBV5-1	CASSSSLADTQYF
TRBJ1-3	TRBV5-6	CASSGRDTSGNTIYF
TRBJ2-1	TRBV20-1	CSASHQLDNEQFF
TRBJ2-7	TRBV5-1	CASSLIASSYEQYF
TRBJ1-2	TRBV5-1	CASSGGPSYGYTF
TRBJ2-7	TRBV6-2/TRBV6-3	CASSYRTNSYEQYF
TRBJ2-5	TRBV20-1	CSNSASGETQYF
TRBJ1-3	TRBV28	CASSAAGTKGNTIYF
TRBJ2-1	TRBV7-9	CASSLDSLVGRF
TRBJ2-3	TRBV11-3	CASSLEVLWGTDTQYF
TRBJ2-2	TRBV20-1	CSAPGVSNTGELFF
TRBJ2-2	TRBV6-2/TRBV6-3	CASSYQTPTGELFF
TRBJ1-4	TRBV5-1	CASSPGTGYEKLFF
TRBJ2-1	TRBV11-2	CASLGLAGFESSYNEQFF
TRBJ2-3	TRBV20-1	CSATSGGPDTQYF
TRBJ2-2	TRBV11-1	CASSQVSTGARANTGELFF